A selection of T cell receptor beta chains follows, all from one sample in a study of blood T cell repertoires in COVID-19. Generated by immunoSEQ multiplex PCR, the TCRdb table keeps only in-frame clones and is missing some. The sample consists of more than 200,000 clones, 65% to 85% of them appearing once. The specimen sequenced was PBMCs or T cells enriched from blood (not recorded which). Receptor source: a woman in her thirties or forties with acute COVID-19. The CDR3 runs from the conserved cysteine through the conserved F or W. The D gene is left open where the match is weak. Some rows have no size entry. The others give once, few or many, or a class for an expanded clone.

D gene,J gene,V gene,clone size,CDR3 DNA,CDR3 protein
TRBD1,TRBJ2-2,TRBV18,.,TGTGCCAGCTCACAGGACAGGGCGAACACCGGGGAGCTGTTTTTT,CASSQDRANTGELFF
.,TRBJ2-2,TRBV9,.,TGTGCCAGCAGCGTAGCTACGAGCTACACCGGGGAGCTGTTTTTT,CASSVATSYTGELFF
.,TRBJ1-1,TRBV28,.,TGTGCCAGCAGGCAGGGTGGAAAGAACACTGAAGCTTTCTTT,CASRQGGKNTEAFF
.,TRBJ1-3,TRBV19,.,TGTGCCAGTAGTATAGACAGGGGAAACACCATATATTTT,CASSIDRGNTIYF
.,TRBJ2-7,TRBV7-2,.,TGTGCCAGCAGCGCCTCAAGGGGCGCAAGGTACTTC,CASSASRGARYF
TRBD2,TRBJ2-7,TRBV5-1,.,TGCGCCAGCAGCTACCCCGGCGGGGGGAGCTCCTACGAGCAGTACTTC,CASSYPGGGSSYEQYF
TRBD1,TRBJ1-2,TRBV5-1,.,TGCGCCAGCAGCGAACTACAGGGGGCGGATGGCTACACCTTC,CASSELQGADGYTF
.,TRBJ2-3,TRBV28,few,TGTGCCAGCAGGCGTTCACAGACGAGCACAGATACGCAGTATTTT,CASRRSQTSTDTQYF
TRBD1,TRBJ2-1,TRBV6-5,.,TGTGCCAGCAGGCGACCCGGGACAGATTACAATGAGCAGTTCTTC,CASRRPGTDYNEQFF
.,TRBJ1-4,TRBV19,.,TGTGCCAGTAGTTGGCAGGGGACGGAAAAACTGTTTTTT,CASSWQGTEKLFF
TRBD1,TRBJ2-5,TRBV4-2,.,TGTGCCAGCAGCCCGGGGGCGGGACAGGGTTTTGAGACCCAGTACTTC,CASSPGAGQGFETQYF
.,TRBJ1-2,TRBV7-9,.,TGTGCCAGCAGCTTAGAGACAGTTTTCGATGGCTACACCTTC,CASSLETVFDGYTF
TRBD2,TRBJ2-5,TRBV6-5,.,TGTGCCAGCAGCATCGATGCGGGGGGGCGGGCCCAGTACTTC,CASSIDAGGRAQYF
TRBD1,TRBJ2-5,TRBV6-5,.,TGTGCCAGCAGTTGGACAGGGGATGTACAAGAGACCCAGTACTTC,CASSWTGDVQETQYF
TRBD1,TRBJ2-7,TRBV18,.,TGTGCCAGCTCACGCCGGGACAGGGGACTTGACGAGCAGTACTTC,CASSRRDRGLDEQYF
TRBD2,TRBJ2-4,TRBV11-2,.,TGTGCCAGCAGCGAGGGAGGGAAAAACATTCAGTACTTC,CASSEGGKNIQYF
.,TRBJ1-5,TRBV3-1/TRBV3-2,.,TGTGCCAGCAGCCAAGATGCGACAGCACCTAGCAATCAGCCCCAGCATTTT,CASSQDATAPSNQPQHF
TRBD2,TRBJ2-2,TRBV30,once,TGTGCCTGGACGCGGGGGGGTATCGGGGAGCTGTTTTTT,CAWTRGGIGELFF
TRBD2,TRBJ2-2,TRBV18,.,TGTGCCAGCTCACCCATTACTGGGAGGGCCCACACCGGGGAGCTGTTTTTT,CASSPITGRAHTGELFF
TRBD1,TRBJ2-7,TRBV19,.,TGTGCCAGTAGTATCACAGGGGGCTCCTACGAGCAGTACTTC,CASSITGGSYEQYF
TRBD1,TRBJ1-4,TRBV7-2,.,TGTGCCAGCAGCTTTGACAGGGGTACTAATGAAAAACTGTTTTTT,CASSFDRGTNEKLFF
TRBD1,TRBJ2-1,TRBV23-1,.,TGCGCCAACCCCAATTGGCAGGGGGACCTTATTGGGCAGTTCTTC,CANPNWQGDLIGQFF
.,TRBJ1-5,TRBV6-2/TRBV6-3,.,TGTGCCAGCAGTTACAGACAGGTCATGGGGAGCAATCAGCCCCAGCATTTT,CASSYRQVMGSNQPQHF
TRBD1,TRBJ2-5,TRBV9,.,TGTGCCAGCAGCTCTCGGACAGGGACGCAAGAGACCCAGTACTTC,CASSSRTGTQETQYF
.,TRBJ1-1,TRBV3-1/TRBV3-2,.,TGTGCCAGCAGCCAAGAATTTGGGGTCAGGGTGGCTTTCTTT,CASSQEFGVRVAFF
.,TRBJ1-2,TRBV4-1,.,TGCGCCAGCAGCCAAGAGGGGGCCTCGTATGGCTACACCTTC,CASSQEGASYGYTF
.,TRBJ2-1,TRBV7-3,many,TGTGCCAGCAGCTTATCACCGACCGGGGGCTACAATGAGCAGTTCTTC,CASSLSPTGGYNEQFF
TRBD1,TRBJ2-7,TRBV28,once,TGTGCCAGCAGCCTGGTTGGACAGGAAAACGAGCAGTACTTC,CASSLVGQENEQYF
.,TRBJ1-5,TRBV19,.,TGTGCCAGTAGTATGAGTTCTAATCAGCCCCAGCATTTT,CASSMSSNQPQHF
TRBD1,TRBJ1-5,TRBV30,.,TGTGCCTGGAGTGGGGACAGGGAGTTTATCGGCAATCAGCCCCAGCATTTT,CAWSGDREFIGNQPQHF
TRBD1,TRBJ2-7,TRBV6-5,.,TGTGCCAGCAGTTACGAGCCGGGACAGGGCTACGAGCAGTACTTC,CASSYEPGQGYEQYF
.,TRBJ2-3,TRBV19,.,TGTGCCAGTAGTTCCCAGGGCGATATCACAGATACGCAGTATTTT,CASSSQGDITDTQYF
TRBD1,TRBJ2-7,TRBV5-8,.,TGTGCCAGCAGCTTGGGGGACAGATTCTCCTACGAGCAGTACTTC,CASSLGDRFSYEQYF
TRBD2,TRBJ2-3,TRBV7-2,.,TGTGCCAGCAGCCGCAGGGTTGGGCTAGCGGTGAGCACAGATACGCAGTATTTT,CASSRRVGLAVSTDTQYF
TRBD1,TRBJ1-4,TRBV4-1,.,TGCGCCAGCAGCCACCGGGACAGTGCAACTAATGAAAAACTGTTTTTT,CASSHRDSATNEKLFF
TRBD2,TRBJ2-1,TRBV28,many,TGTGCCAGCAACTCAAGGGGGAGGGCTAGCGGGAGGTATGAGCAGTTCTTC,CASNSRGRASGRYEQFF
.,TRBJ1-1,TRBV7-3,.,TGTGCCAGCAGCTTAGGATGGCAGGGTGATGAAGCTTTCTTT,CASSLGWQGDEAFF
TRBD1,TRBJ1-6,TRBV29-1,.,TGCAGCGTTCAAACAGGGGGCGCAGGATCACCCCTCCACTTT,CSVQTGGAGSPLHF
TRBD1,TRBJ2-3,TRBV9,once,TGTGCCAGCAGCACAGCCAGGGGGTTGGTAGATACGCAGTATTTT,CASSTARGLVDTQYF
.,TRBJ2-1,TRBV2,.,TGTGCCAGCATACGAGACTCCGCATACAATGAGCAGTTCTTC,CASIRDSAYNEQFF
TRBD2,TRBJ2-1,TRBV7-3,.,TGTGCCAGCAGTTCTCCGATCGGGACTAGCGGGACTCCTCACAATGAGCAGTTCTTC,CASSSPIGTSGTPHNEQFF
.,TRBJ2-4,TRBV19,once,TGTGCCAGTAACCAGCCAGGTGGCAAAAACATTCAGTACTTC,CASNQPGGKNIQYF
.,TRBJ2-6,TRBV24-1,.,TGTGCCACCAGTAGGACAGTCCCAGGCGGGGCCAACGTCCTGACTTTC,CATSRTVPGGANVLTF
TRBD1,TRBJ1-5,TRBV5-6,.,TGTGCCAGCAGCGAAGGGACAGGGGGCTTGTATCAGCCCCAGCATTTT,CASSEGTGGLYQPQHF
.,TRBJ1-1,TRBV29-1,.,TGCAGCGTTGTGCCGGTTCGGAACACTGAAGCTTTCTTT,CSVVPVRNTEAFF